The next 29 T cell receptor beta chains were all read from a single sample in a study of cytomegalovirus exposure and HLA in healthy donors. The PCR was carried out with 60 Vbeta primers and 13 Jbeta primers. Sequencing used immunoSEQ multiplex PCR; TCRdb keeps in-frame clones, though not all of them. Counted here are approximately 180,000 clones, about 80% occurring once; the ten biggest clones make up 1.1%. The sample consisted of PBMCs. These receptors originate from a woman aged 35 to 49 in good health and CMV-seronegative.

V usage is TRBV7-3 and J usage is TRBJ1-2, with D possibly matching TRBD1 (5 bases). V shed 5 bases and J shed 8 bases, with 18 bases lying between them. The CDR3 runs to 14 residues. Germline CDR1 and CDR2: SGHTA and FQGTGA. CDR3 DNA: TGTGCCAGCAGCCCCTTGACAGAGGCAGTCGGCTACACCTTC. Protein product: CASSPLTEAVGYTF. Filled out from reference TRBV7-3 and TRBJ1-2, the complete variable domain reads GAGVSQTPSNKVTEKGKYVELRCDPISGHTALYWYRQSLGQGPEFLIYFQGTGAADDSGLPNDRFFAVRPEGSVSTLKIQRTERGDSAVYLCASSPLTEAVGYTFGSGTRLTVV.

The rearrangement links TRBV15 to TRBJ2-2; 12 bases agree with TRBD2. The CDR3 consists of 16 residues. CDR1 is LNHNV and CDR2 is YYDKDF in the germline V gene (reference sequence). Trimming took 1 base from V and 3 from J; bases not matched to a gene: 0. The CDR3 bases are TGTGCCACCAGCAGAGGACTAGCGGGAGACACCGGGGAGCTGTTTTTT. Amino acids: CATSRGLAGDTGELFF.

This clone was seen more than once but under ten times. The rearrangement uses TRBV6-5 and TRBJ2-4; D perhaps matches TRBD1 (5 bases). The V gene's germline CDR1 is MNHEY and CDR2 SVGAGI. CDR3 length: 15 amino acids. Trimming took 8 bases from V and 9 from J, leaving 23 bases between them. The chain's CDR3 is CASGKGPGQGSIQYF. The CDR3 DNA is TGTGCCAGCGGAAAGGGGCCCGGGCAGGGCAGCATTCAGTACTTC.

The chain has TRBV15 and TRBJ2-1; weak D call: TRBD2 (6 bases). Germline V gene sequence: CDR1 LNHNV, CDR2 YYDKDF (reference sequence). V dropped 3 bases and J dropped 13 bases, with 13 bases sitting between them. The CDR3 is 12 residues long. The CDR3 is CATSSGGTLQFF. As DNA, the CDR3 is TGTGCCACCAGCAGTGGCGGGACTTTACAGTTCTTC.

The chain employs TRBV13 and TRBJ2-1; TRBD2 aligns across 9 bases. CDR3 length: 16 residues. The ends lost 5 bases at V and 9 bases at J; junction bases unmatched: 14. Germline CDR1 reads PRHDT; CDR2 reads FYEKMQ (reference sequence). The CDR3 bases are TGTGCCAGCAGCGCCATTGGTAGCGGGAGTCTCGGTGAGCAGTTCTTC. It codes for CASSAIGSGSLGEQFF. Full variable domain (rest looked up from reference TRBV13 and TRBJ2-1): AAGVIQSPRHLIKEKRETATLKCYPIPRHDTVYWYQQGPGQDPQFLISFYEKMQSDKGSIPDRFSAQQFSDYHSELNMSSLELGDSALYFCASSAIGSGSLGEQFFGPGTRLTVL.

This rearrangement joins TRBV6-4 to TRBJ1-2; 9 bases match TRBD1. Unmatched junction bases numbered 5, after V lost 5 bases and J lost 4 bases. The V gene's germline CDR1 is MRHNA and CDR2 SNTAGT. CDR3 length: 14 amino acids. The CDR3 sequence is CASSPADRGYGYTF. The CDR3 bases are TGTGCCAGCAGTCCTGCGGACAGGGGCTATGGCTACACCTTC.

This chain connects TRBV25-1 to TRBJ2-2; 7 positions match TRBD1. V lost 5 bases to trimming and J lost 2 bases; unmatched junction nucleotides: 8. The CDR3 is 16 residues long. From germline, CDR1 is MGHDK and CDR2 SYGVNS. CDR3 in DNA: TGTGCCAGCAGTAACCGACAGGGATACAACACCGGGGAGCTGTTTTTT. Amino acid sequence: CASSNRQGYNTGELFF.

J is TRBJ2-6 and V is TRBV9; D remains ambiguous. V lost 2 bases to trimming and J lost 1 base, with 7 bases between them. The CDR3 is 15 amino acids. The germline V gene encodes CDR1 SGDLS and CDR2 YYNGEE. The CDR3 nucleotides read TGTGCCAGCAGCGTTAGTTCTTCTGGGGCCAACGTCCTGACTTTC. This encodes CASSVSSSGANVLTF.

V is TRBV6-5 and J is TRBJ1-1; D remains unclear. V lost 0 bases and J 5 bases, leaving 16 bases between the germline ends. The CDR3 spans 16 residues. Germline loops: CDR1 MNHEY, CDR2 SVGAGI. CDR3 loop: CASSYSWRTAETEAFF. The CDR3 DNA sequence: TGTGCCAGCAGTTACTCGTGGAGGACCGCTGAGACTGAAGCTTTCTTT.

The chain uses TRBV9 and TRBJ2-1; the D gene is possibly TRBD2 (6 bases). V was shortened by 3 bases and J by 0 bases, with 13 bases between the two germline ends. The CDR3 runs 16 residues. In germline, CDR1 is SGDLS, CDR2 YYNGEE. The CDR3: CASSARDSSSYNEQFF. CDR3 bases: TGTGCCAGCAGCGCCCGGGACTCGAGCTCCTACAATGAGCAGTTCTTC.

In this sample, this clone turned up once. This chain uses TRBV4-2 with TRBJ2-1; perhaps TRBD2 as D (6 bases). The length of the CDR3 is 15 residues. The ends were cut back, 3 bases at V and 8 bases at J, with 17 bases in the middle. Germline V gene sequence: CDR1 LGHNA, CDR2 YNFKEQ. DNA for the CDR3: TGTGCCAGCAGCCACATCTTAGCGGAGGGAGATGAGCAGTTCTTC. Its protein is CASSHILAEGDEQFF.

This clone was seen more than once but under ten times. The chain links TRBV30 to TRBJ2-5; D call uncertain. The germline CDR1 and CDR2 sequences are GTSNPN and SVGIG (reference sequence). The CDR3 extends over 13 amino acids. The ends were cut back, 2 bases at V and 5 bases at J, with 12 bases in the middle. CDR3 DNA sequence: TGTGCCTGGAGTATCGACAACATGGAGACCCAGTACTTC. This translates into CAWSIDNMETQYF.

The chain carries TRBV5-8 and TRBJ2-6, with TRBD1 as a possible D gene (5 bases). The germline V and J ends were trimmed by 2 bases and 3 bases, with 9 bases remaining between them. This CDR3 is built from 15 residues. Germline V gene data show CDR1 as SGHTS and CDR2 as YDEGEE. The CDR3 here is CASSLRQNGANVLTF. The DNA for the CDR3 is TGTGCCAGCAGCTTACGACAGAATGGGGCCAACGTCCTGACTTTC.

The chain combines TRBV30 with TRBJ2-1; TRBD2 matches at 7 bases. The CDR3 contains 14 residues. Germline CDR1 and CDR2: GTSNPN and SVGIG (reference sequence). J was trimmed by 0 bases and V by 5 bases; bases with no gene match: 4. CDR3 region: CAWAGTTSYNEQFF. CDR3 DNA: TGTGCCTGGGCCGGGACTACCTCCTACAATGAGCAGTTCTTC.

The chain recombines TRBV19 with TRBJ1-3, with D unresolved. Germline assignment: CDR1 LNHDA and CDR2 SQIVND (reference sequence). This CDR3 has 14 residues. Trimming cost V 7 bases and J 4 bases, with 14 bases left between them. The chain's CDR3 is CASKEGDWGNTIYF. The CDR3 DNA reads as TGTGCCAGTAAGGAGGGTGATTGGGGAAACACCATATATTTT. Combining the CDR3 with reference TRBV19 and TRBJ1-3 gives the whole variable domain DGGITQSPKYLFRKEGQNVTLSCEQNLNHDAMYWYRQDPGQGLRLIYYSQIVNDFQKGDIAEGYSVSREKKESFPLTVTSAQKNPTAFYLCASKEGDWGNTIYFGEGSWLTVV.

This clone showed up just once. The chain joins TRBV6-1 to TRBJ2-5, with D perhaps matching TRBD1 (6 bases). V was cut by 5 bases and J by 6 bases, with 13 bases left in between. Germline V CDR1 and CDR2: MNHNS, SASEGT. CDR3 length equals 13 residues. This CDR3 is CASSIGTIKTQYF. Here the CDR3 DNA reads TGTGCCAGCAGTATTGGGACAATAAAGACCCAGTACTTC.

In DNA, the CDR3 is TGTGCCAGCAGCATAACCGGGACAGGGGTGACAGATACGCAGTATTTT. Protein sequence: CASSITGTGVTDTQYF. The V call is TRBV7-2, the J call TRBJ2-3; 10 nucleotides agree with TRBD1. V lost 5 bases to trimming and J lost 3 bases; unmatched junction nucleotides: 8. Germline CDR1 and CDR2: SGHTA and FQGNSA. The CDR3 contains 16 residues.

This chain connects TRBV5-4 to TRBJ2-5; TRBD2 matches at 9 bases. V lost 1 base to trimming and J lost 4 bases; unmatched junction nucleotides: 8. CDR1 is SGHNT and CDR2 is YYREEE in the germline V gene (reference sequence). The CDR3 has 16 residues. The CDR3 DNA is TGTGCCAGCAGCTTGTCAGGCGGGAGGGTGGGAGAGACCCAGTACTTC. Its protein is CASSLSGGRVGETQYF.

V and J are TRBV5-1 and TRBJ2-1, with 12 nucleotides matching TRBD2. CDR1 and CDR2 from the germline V gene are SGHRS and YFSETQ. The V segment lost 2 bases and the J segment 2 bases; nucleotides outside the gene matches: 11. This CDR3 is built from 19 residues. CDR3 in DNA: TGCGCCAGCAGCTTAAACCCGGGACTAGCGGGTACCACCTACAATGAGCAGTTCTTC. It is translated as CASSLNPGLAGTTYNEQFF. Drawing the rest from reference TRBV5-1 and TRBJ2-1, the complete variable domain is KAGVTQTPRYLIKTRGQQVTLSCSPISGHRSVSWYQQTPGQGLQFLFEYFSETQRNKGNFPGRFSGRQFSNSRSEMNVSTLELGDSALYLCASSLNPGLAGTTYNEQFFGPGTRLTVL.

The chain couples TRBV19 to TRBJ2-1; TRBD2 agrees at 9 bases. This CDR3 has 14 amino acids. V shed 10 bases, J shed 4 bases, and the junction held 8 bases outside the gene matches. CDR1 and CDR2 (germline): LNHDA, SQIVND (reference sequence). DNA for the CDR3: TGTGCCACCAGGGGGACTAGCATGTACAATGAGCAGTTCTTC. It codes for CATRGTSMYNEQFF.

The count of this clone is one. The genes are TRBV10-2 and TRBJ1-2, with 10 bases aligning to TRBD1. Germline V CDR1 and CDR2: WSHSY, SAAADI. The ends lost 10 bases at V and 4 bases at J; junction bases unmatched: 6. The CDR3 loop spans 13 amino acids. As DNA, the CDR3 is TGCGCCACCCTTGGACAGGGGGTCTATGGCTACACCTTC. It encodes CATLGQGVYGYTF.

The chain joins TRBV11-3 to TRBJ2-1; D unresolved. Trimming removed 4 bases from V and 7 bases from J, with 11 bases in between. The CDR3 has 13 residues. Germline CDR1 and CDR2: SGHNT and YENEEA. In DNA, the CDR3 is TGTGCCAGCAGCTCCGAGAGTTTTAATGAGCAGTTCTTC. Translation: CASSSESFNEQFF.

The rearrangement uses TRBV19 and TRBJ1-1; no firm D call. This CDR3 region has 13 residues. The germline gives CDR1 LNHDA, CDR2 SQIVND (reference sequence). V was trimmed by 0 bases and J by 2 bases, leaving 4 bases between them. CDR3 in amino acids: CASSIEANTEAFF. In nucleotides, the CDR3 is TGTGCCAGTAGTATAGAGGCTAACACTGAAGCTTTCTTT.

The sample holds a few counts of this clone. This sequence joins TRBV2 and TRBJ2-1; TRBD2 matches at 10 bases. V was clipped by 5 bases and J by 7 bases; unmatched bases: 8. CDR1 and CDR2 from the germline V gene are SNHLY and FYNNEI. The CDR3 consists of 15 residues. CDR3: CASSPTSGVGNEQFF. The CDR3 bases are TGTGCCAGCAGTCCTACTAGCGGGGTTGGTAATGAGCAGTTCTTC.

V gene TRBV7-8 combines with J gene TRBJ1-5; D remains unclear. The germline V gene has CDR1 SGHVS and CDR2 FQNEAQ. CDR3 size: 15 residues. V lost 0 bases and J 4 bases, leaving 10 bases between the germline ends. The CDR3 bases are TGTGCCAGCAGCTTAGCGGATGCCGGGAATCAGCCCCAGCATTTT. Its translation is CASSLADAGNQPQHF.

This clone appeared a single time. CDR3 in amino acids: CASSLGGTSGVYEQYV. CDR3 nucleotide sequence: TGCGCCAGCAGCTTGGGTGGGACTAGCGGGGTCTACGAGCAGTACGTC. V is TRBV5-1 and J is TRBJ2-7; 13 nucleotides align to TRBD2. This CDR3 region has 16 residues. The V segment lost 0 bases and the J segment 3 bases; nucleotides outside the gene matches: 3. Germline CDR1 and CDR2: SGHRS and YFSETQ.

This clone was seen a single time. The chain links TRBV19 to TRBJ1-6; 10 bases align to TRBD1. CDR1 is LNHDA, CDR2 SQIVND, per germline (reference sequence). With 6 bases clipped from V and 9 bases from J, the junction kept 5 bases outside the gene matches. The CDR3 has 14 amino acids. The CDR3 here is CASSVGQGVSPLHF. As DNA, the CDR3 is TGTGCCAGTAGCGTAGGACAGGGGGTTTCACCCCTCCACTTT.

This clone was counted once. The chain has TRBV29-1 and TRBJ1-1; tentatively, D is TRBD1 (6 bases). Trimming left V 1 base short and J 1 base short, with 19 bases between. Germline lookup yields CDR1 SQVTM and CDR2 ANQGSEA. The CDR3 is 17 amino acids. CDR3 amino acids: CSVEGSSAGEWNTEAFF. The CDR3 DNA reads TGCAGCGTTGAAGGGTCTTCGGCAGGGGAGTGGAACACTGAAGCTTTCTTT.

This clone has only one observation. V gene TRBV12-5 combines with J gene TRBJ1-5; no reliable D call. The CDR3 has 15 residues. Germline V gene sequence: CDR1 LGHNT, CDR2 FRNRAP. With 1 base removed from V and 0 bases from J, the gap between germline ends came to 7 bases. The CDR3 DNA reads TGTGCTAGTGGTTTGGCGCGGGGTAGCAATCAGCCCCAGCATTTT. It encodes CASGLARGSNQPQHF.